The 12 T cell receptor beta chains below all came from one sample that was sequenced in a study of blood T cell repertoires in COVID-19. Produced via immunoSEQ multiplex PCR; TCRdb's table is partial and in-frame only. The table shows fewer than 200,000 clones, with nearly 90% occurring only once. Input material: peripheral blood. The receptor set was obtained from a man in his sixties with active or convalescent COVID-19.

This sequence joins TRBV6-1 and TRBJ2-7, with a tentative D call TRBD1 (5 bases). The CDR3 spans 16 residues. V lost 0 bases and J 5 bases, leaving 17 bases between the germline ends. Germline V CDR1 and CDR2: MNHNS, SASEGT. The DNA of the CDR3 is TGTGCCAGCAGTGAAGCGCTTCTGGGGCCTGTGGACGAGCAGTACTTC. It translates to CASSEALLGPVDEQYF.

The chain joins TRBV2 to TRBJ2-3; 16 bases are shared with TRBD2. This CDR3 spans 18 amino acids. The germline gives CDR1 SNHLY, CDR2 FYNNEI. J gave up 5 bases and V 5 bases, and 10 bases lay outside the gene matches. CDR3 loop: CASSTGLAGGLVGDTQYF. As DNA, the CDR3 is TGTGCCAGCAGTACGGGACTAGCGGGGGGGCTGGTCGGAGATACGCAGTATTTT. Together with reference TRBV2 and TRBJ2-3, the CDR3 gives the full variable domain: EPEVTQTPSHQVTQMGQEVILRCVPISNHLYFYWYRQILGQKVEFLVSFYNNEISEKSEIFDDQFSVERPDGSNFTLKIRSTKLEDSAMYFCASSTGLAGGLVGDTQYFGPGTRLTVL.

CDR3: CASSRRQTSGNTIYF. The CDR3 DNA follows: TGTGCCAGCAGCCGAAGACAGACCTCTGGAAACACCATATATTTT. V is TRBV5-6 and J is TRBJ1-3; D perhaps matches TRBD1 (5 bases). V lost 4 bases to trimming and J lost 0 bases, with 11 bases between them. The CDR3 has 15 residues. Germline loops: CDR1 SGHDT, CDR2 YYEEEE.

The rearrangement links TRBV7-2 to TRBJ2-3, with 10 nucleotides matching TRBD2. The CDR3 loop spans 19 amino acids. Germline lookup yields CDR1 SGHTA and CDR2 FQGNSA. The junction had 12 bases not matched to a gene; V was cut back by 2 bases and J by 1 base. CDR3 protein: CASSLRAGLATRRTDTQYF. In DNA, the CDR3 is TGTGCCAGCAGCTTAAGGGCGGGACTAGCGACAAGACGCACAGATACGCAGTATTTT.

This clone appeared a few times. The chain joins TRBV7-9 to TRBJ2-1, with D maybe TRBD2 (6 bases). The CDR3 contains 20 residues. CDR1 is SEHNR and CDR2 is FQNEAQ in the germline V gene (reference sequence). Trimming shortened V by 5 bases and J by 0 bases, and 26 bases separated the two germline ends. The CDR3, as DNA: TGTGCCAGCAGCATCTGGGGGGACTCCATTACTCAAAACTCCTACAATGAGCAGTTCTTC. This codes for CASSIWGDSITQNSYNEQFF. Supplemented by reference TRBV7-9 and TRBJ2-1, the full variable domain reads DTGVSQNPRHKITKRGQNVTFRCDPISEHNRLYWYRQTLGQGPEFLTYFQNEAQLEKSRLLSDRFSAERPKGSFSTLEIQRTEQGDSAMYLCASSIWGDSITQNSYNEQFFGPGTRLTVL.

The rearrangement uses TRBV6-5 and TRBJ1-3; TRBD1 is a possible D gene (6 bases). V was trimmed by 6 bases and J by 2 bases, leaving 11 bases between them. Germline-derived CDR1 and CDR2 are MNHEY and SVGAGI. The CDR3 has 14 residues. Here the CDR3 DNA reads TGTGCCAGCAGACTTGGACAGACTGGAAACACCATATATTTT. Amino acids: CASRLGQTGNTIYF.

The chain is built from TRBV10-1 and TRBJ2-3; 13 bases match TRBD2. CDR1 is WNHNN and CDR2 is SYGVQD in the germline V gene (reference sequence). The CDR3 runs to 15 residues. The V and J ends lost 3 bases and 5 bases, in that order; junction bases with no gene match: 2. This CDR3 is CASSEGTSGVDTQYF. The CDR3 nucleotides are TGCGCCAGCAGTGAAGGGACTAGCGGGGTAGATACGCAGTATTTT.

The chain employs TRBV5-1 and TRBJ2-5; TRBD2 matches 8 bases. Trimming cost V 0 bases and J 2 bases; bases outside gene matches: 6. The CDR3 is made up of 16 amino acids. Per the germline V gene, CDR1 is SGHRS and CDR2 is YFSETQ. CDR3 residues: CASSLAGGRGQETQYF. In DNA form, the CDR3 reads TGCGCCAGCAGCTTGGCGGGGGGGAGAGGGCAAGAGACCCAGTACTTC.

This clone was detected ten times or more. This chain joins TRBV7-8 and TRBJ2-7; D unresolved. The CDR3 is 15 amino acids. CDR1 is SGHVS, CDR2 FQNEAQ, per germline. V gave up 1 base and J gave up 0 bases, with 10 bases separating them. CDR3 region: CASSLGPFSSYEQYF. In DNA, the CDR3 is TGTGCCAGCAGCTTAGGGCCATTCAGCTCCTACGAGCAGTACTTC.

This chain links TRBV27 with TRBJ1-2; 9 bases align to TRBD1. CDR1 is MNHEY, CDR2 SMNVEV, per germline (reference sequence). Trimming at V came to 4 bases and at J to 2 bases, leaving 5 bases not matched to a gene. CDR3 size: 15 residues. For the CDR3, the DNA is TGTGCCAGCAGTTCACCGGGACAGGGCAACTATGGCTACACCTTC. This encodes CASSSPGQGNYGYTF.

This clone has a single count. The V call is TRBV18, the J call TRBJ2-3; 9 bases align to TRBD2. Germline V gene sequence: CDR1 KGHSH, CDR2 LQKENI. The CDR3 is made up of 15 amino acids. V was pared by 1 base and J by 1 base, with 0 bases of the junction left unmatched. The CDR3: CASSPLAGGTDTQYF. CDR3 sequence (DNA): TGTGCCAGCTCACCACTAGCGGGGGGCACAGATACGCAGTATTTT.

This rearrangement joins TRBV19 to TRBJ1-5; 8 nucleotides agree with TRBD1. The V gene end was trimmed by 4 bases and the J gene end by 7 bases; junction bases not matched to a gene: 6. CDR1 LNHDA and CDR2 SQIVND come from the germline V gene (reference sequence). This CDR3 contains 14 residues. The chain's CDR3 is CASSRKQGGQPQHF. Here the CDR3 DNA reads TGTGCCAGTAGTAGGAAACAGGGGGGACAGCCCCAGCATTTT.